Below are 29 T cell receptor beta chains sequenced from a single sample in a study of OX40 agonist ivuxolimab in advanced cancers. Assay used: immunoSEQ multiplex PCR; TCRdb lists only in-frame clones, some missing. In the table there are 50,000 to 75,000 clones, 87% of which are singletons. This sample comprised CD4+ or CD8+ T cells sorted from blood, obtained in a trial of the OX40 agonist ivuxolimab. All receptors come from an adult with an advanced solid tumor such as melanoma, head and neck, liver or kidney cancer.

This sequence joins TRBV6-5 and TRBJ1-1; possibly TRBD1 for D (5 bases). V dropped 2 bases and J dropped 4 bases, with 17 bases sitting between them. CDR1 is MNHEY, CDR2 SVGAGI, per germline. This CDR3 region has 16 residues. The CDR3 here is CASSYRRFGGITEAFF. CDR3 nucleotide sequence: TGTGCCAGCAGTTACCGACGGTTTGGGGGGATCACTGAAGCTTTCTTT.

V usage is TRBV6-5 and J usage is TRBJ2-7; no reliable D call. CDR3 length: 11 residues. Trimming shortened V by 3 bases and J by 5 bases, and 5 bases separated the two germline ends. Per germline, CDR1 MNHEY and CDR2 SVGAGI. CDR3 DNA: TGTGCCAGCAGTTATGGCCACGAGCAGTACTTC. This sequence encodes CASSYGHEQYF.

V and J are TRBV6-1 and TRBJ2-2, with 8 bases aligning to TRBD1. The CDR3 contains 16 residues. The V gene's germline CDR1 is MNHNS and CDR2 SASEGT. V shed 4 bases and J 3 bases; nucleotides not matched to a gene: 7. The CDR3 loop is CASSARTGPYTGELFF. The CDR3 coding sequence is TGTGCCAGCAGTGCCCGGACAGGGCCATACACCGGGGAGCTGTTTTTT.

Remarks on this clone: Other DNA sequences within the sample encode an identical CDR3. J is TRBJ2-5 and V is TRBV5-1, with a tentative D call TRBD2 (5 bases). CDR1 SGHRS and CDR2 YFSETQ come from the germline V gene. With 0 bases removed from V and 1 base from J, the gap between germline ends came to 7 bases. The CDR3 extends over 14 amino acids. The CDR3 nucleotides read TGCGCCAGCAGCTTGGGGAGCGGCCAAGAGACCCAGTACTTC. Translation gives CASSLGSGQETQYF.

V is TRBV29-1 and J is TRBJ2-2, with D unresolved. Trimming removed 4 bases from V and 9 bases from J, with 9 bases in between. Germline CDR1 is SQVTM and CDR2 is ANQGSEA. The CDR3 spans 11 residues. CDR3 protein: CSVGGNRELFF. CDR3 nucleotide sequence: TGCAGCGTTGGGGGAAACCGGGAGCTGTTTTTT.

The chain employs TRBV6-6 and TRBJ1-1; the D gene is possibly TRBD1 (5 bases). Germline CDR1 MNHNY, CDR2 SVGAGI (reference sequence). This CDR3 region has 11 residues. Trimming left V 8 bases short and J 6 bases short, with 10 bases between. CDR3 loop: CASGAGAEAFF. Here the CDR3 DNA reads TGTGCCAGCGGGGCTGGTGCTGAAGCTTTCTTT.

The J gene is TRBJ1-1, the V gene TRBV11-3, with D perhaps TRBD1 (6 bases). Between the trimmed V and J ends, which lost 9 bases and 2 bases, there was a span of 13 bases. The germline V gene has CDR1 SGHNT and CDR2 YENEEA. The CDR3 covers 13 residues. The CDR3 is CASSQGLNTEAFF. CDR3 sequence (DNA): TGTGCCAGTTCACAGGGTCTAAACACTGAAGCTTTCTTT.

The genes are TRBV7-3 and TRBJ2-1; TRBD1 might be the D (5 bases). The CDR3 runs 16 residues. V was cut by 2 bases and J by 0 bases, with 11 bases left in between. The germline gives CDR1 SGHTA, CDR2 FQGTGA. As DNA, the CDR3 is TGTGCCAGCAGCTTATACTCTAGGGGCTCCTACAATGAGCAGTTCTTC. This translates into CASSLYSRGSYNEQFF.

The V call is TRBV10-1, the J call TRBJ1-2, with D uncertain. V lost 7 bases to trimming and J lost 9 bases, with 18 bases between them. The CDR3 is made up of 13 amino acids. Looked up from germline, CDR1 is WNHNN and CDR2 is SYGVQD (reference sequence). The CDR3 loop is CASTSDLRDRYTF. CDR3 DNA sequence: TGCGCCAGCACCTCGGACCTACGAGACCGCTACACCTTC.

Here the CDR3 DNA reads TGTGCCAGCAGCCTCCGGGACTCCCCGCAATCGGCCCAGTACTTC. This sequence encodes CASSLRDSPQSAQYF. The V call is TRBV7-9, the J call TRBJ2-5; possibly TRBD2 for D (6 bases). The V gene lost 5 bases and the J gene lost 9 bases, with 22 bases spanning the gap. Germline loops: CDR1 SEHNR, CDR2 FQNEAQ (reference sequence). The CDR3 spans 15 residues.

This chain uses TRBV23-1 with TRBJ1-2, with a tentative D call TRBD1 (5 bases). TRBV23-1 is flagged as an ORF with uncertain function. V was cut by 7 bases and J by 5 bases, with 23 bases left in between. The CDR3 is made up of 16 amino acids. The CDR3 reads CASNRPRAGRGYGYTF. Written as DNA, the CDR3 is TGCGCCAGCAACCGACCTAGGGCAGGGCGAGGGTATGGCTACACCTTC.

The chain carries TRBV4-3 and TRBJ1-2; the D is unclear. The CDR3 consists of 13 residues. CDR1 is LGHNA, CDR2 YSLEER, per germline. Trimming stripped 0 bases from V and 4 bases from J, with 6 bases between. DNA for the CDR3: TGCGCCAGCAGCCAAGATCCTGGCTATGGCTACACCTTC. The encoded protein is CASSQDPGYGYTF.

The gene calls are TRBV6-5 and TRBJ2-1, with a tentative D call TRBD2 (5 bases). V lost 4 bases, J lost 9 bases, and 19 bases lay in between. The CDR3 totals 15 residues. Germline V gene sequence: CDR1 MNHEY, CDR2 SVGAGI. For the CDR3, the DNA is TGTGCCAGCAGTTCCCCGGTGGTCGGGATGGGTGAGCAGTTCTTC. Translating gives CASSSPVVGMGEQFF.

The chain carries TRBV6-5 and TRBJ1-1; maybe TRBD1 (5 bases). V was cut by 1 base and J by 4 bases, with 13 bases left in between. The CDR3 is made up of 15 amino acids. Germline lookup yields CDR1 MNHEY and CDR2 SVGAGI. This CDR3 reads CASSYFGATTTEAFF. CDR3 DNA: TGTGCCAGCAGTTACTTCGGGGCTACAACCACTGAAGCTTTCTTT.

Of note for this clone: One end of the junction fails to match germline, which may point to a read error. The chain uses TRBV7-7 and TRBJ2-7; maybe TRBD1 (5 bases). CDR3 length: 15 amino acids. Germline values: CDR1 SSHAT, CDR2 FNYEAQ (reference sequence). CDR3 sequence: CASSETDMSGYEQYF. The DNA for the CDR3 is TGTGCTAGCAGCGAGACAGACATGTCAGGCTACGAGCAGTACTTC. The complete variable domain, with remaining parts taken from reference TRBV7-7 and TRBJ2-7, reads GAGVSQSPRYKVTKRGQDVTLRCDPISSHATLYWYQQALGQGPEFLTYFNYEAQPDKSGLPSDRFSAERPEGSISTLTIQRTEQRDSAMYRCASSETDMSGYEQYFGPGTRLTVT.

This rearrangement joins TRBV5-4 to TRBJ1-5, with no clear D. Germline loops: CDR1 SGHNT, CDR2 YYREEE (reference sequence). V was cut by 3 bases and J by 7 bases, with 11 bases left in between. This CDR3 is built from 13 residues. The CDR3 sequence is CASSSGLGQPQHF. The CDR3 bases are TGTGCCAGCAGCTCCGGGTTAGGACAGCCCCAGCATTTT.

The chain combines TRBV5-4 with TRBJ2-3; D gene unclear. V was pared by 0 bases and J by 0 bases, with 11 bases between. The CDR3 runs to 16 residues. The germline CDR1 and CDR2 sequences are SGHNT and YYREEE (reference sequence). The CDR3 region is CASSLGPYRSTDTQYF. DNA of the CDR3: TGTGCCAGCAGCTTGGGCCCCTACCGTAGCACAGATACGCAGTATTTT. Full variable domain (outside the CDR3, taken from reference TRBV5-4 and TRBJ2-3): ETGVTQSPTHLIKTRGQQVTLRCSSQSGHNTVSWYQQALGQGPQFIFQYYREEENGRGNFPPRFSGLQFPNYSSELNVNALELDDSALYLCASSLGPYRSTDTQYFGPGTRLTVL.

This clone was counted only a few times. V gene TRBV5-6 combines with J gene TRBJ2-6; 7 bases line up with TRBD2. CDR1 SGHDT and CDR2 YYEEEE come from the germline V gene. Unmatched junction bases numbered 13, after V lost 4 bases and J lost 0 bases. CDR3 size: 19 residues. Here the CDR3 reads CASSRLGGRGSSGANVLTF. DNA for the CDR3: TGTGCCAGCAGCCGGCTTGGGGGGAGGGGATCCTCTGGGGCCAACGTCCTGACTTTC.

J is TRBJ1-5 and V is TRBV6-5; 8 bases map to TRBD1. Germline values: CDR1 MNHEY, CDR2 SVGAGI. The length of the CDR3 is 15 residues. After removal of 4 bases from V and 0 bases from J, the junction contained 2 bases not matched to a gene. The chain's CDR3 is CASSSTGGSNQPQHF. The CDR3 region has the DNA TGTGCCAGCAGTTCAACAGGGGGTAGCAATCAGCCCCAGCATTTT.

V and J are TRBV29-1 and TRBJ2-7; 7 nucleotides agree with TRBD1. V dropped 6 bases and J dropped 1; count of bases not matched to a gene: 9. Looked up from germline, CDR1 is SQVTM and CDR2 is ANQGSEA. The CDR3 is made up of 14 amino acids. The CDR3 protein is CSVDTGTASYEQYF. As DNA, the CDR3 is TGCAGCGTGGACACCGGGACAGCTTCCTACGAGCAGTACTTC.

The rearrangement joins TRBV4-3 to TRBJ2-1; TRBD1 agrees at 9 bases. Germline CDR1 reads LGHNA; CDR2 reads YSLEER. This CDR3 is 15 amino acids long. Losses at the gene ends were 4 bases for V and 8 bases for J; bases not matched to a gene: 9. The CDR3 DNA follows: TGCGCCAGCAGCCGAGGGACAGGGAGAGGGTATGAGCAGTTCTTC. Its translation is CASSRGTGRGYEQFF.

CDR3 sequence reads: CASGLPQGVAGNTIYF. The CDR3 nucleotides are TGTGCTAGTGGTTTGCCGCAGGGGGTGGCTGGAAACACCATATATTTT. The chain links TRBV12-5 to TRBJ1-3, with 7 nucleotides matching TRBD1. V was clipped by 2 bases and J by 2 bases; unmatched bases: 6. This CDR3 is built from 16 residues. Germline CDR1 reads LGHNT; CDR2 reads FRNRAP. The whole variable domain, remainder taken from reference TRBV12-5 and TRBJ1-3, is DARVTQTPRHKVTEMGQEVTMRCQPILGHNTVFWYRQTMMQGLELLAYFRNRAPLDDSGMPKDRFSAEMPDATLATLKIQPSEPRDSAVYFCASGLPQGVAGNTIYFGEGSWLTVV.

Note on this clone: The junction departs from germline at one end; a sequencing error may be responsible. The chain recombines TRBV7-7 with TRBJ2-7, with 7 bases that match TRBD2. CDR3 size: 13 residues. Germline assignment: CDR1 SSHAT and CDR2 FNYEAQ (reference sequence). CDR3 DNA: TGTGCTAGCAGCCGGGGGGAGTCGTACGAGCAGTACTTC. Protein: CASSRGESYEQYF.

DNA of the CDR3: TGTGCCAGCAGGTCGGACAGGGTCTCCTACGAGCAGTACTTC. Its protein product is CASRSDRVSYEQYF. This chain uses TRBV6-1 with TRBJ2-7; the match to TRBD1 covers 8 bases. CDR1 MNHNS and CDR2 SASEGT come from the germline V gene. V shed 6 bases, J shed 0 bases, and the junction held 4 bases outside the gene matches. The CDR3 contains 14 residues.

This clone has just a few counts. The gene calls are TRBV11-2 and TRBJ2-7, with TRBD1 matching over 8 bases. Germline V lookup: CDR1 SGHAT, CDR2 FQNNGV. The V and J ends lost 5 bases and 6 bases, in that order; junction bases with no gene match: 9. The CDR3 runs to 14 residues. In DNA form, the CDR3 reads TGTGCCAGCAGCCGATTGGACAGGGCAATCGAGCAGTACTTC. It encodes CASSRLDRAIEQYF.

The rearrangement links TRBV5-6 to TRBJ2-7; TRBD2 matches at 7 bases. This CDR3 is built from 15 residues. J lost 0 bases, V lost 0 bases, and 3 bases had no gene match. Germline V gene data show CDR1 as SGHDT and CDR2 as YYEEEE. The DNA of the CDR3 is TGTGCCAGCAGCTTGGAGGGAGGGTCCTCCTACGAGCAGTACTTC. Translation gives CASSLEGGSSYEQYF.

This sequence joins TRBV7-2 and TRBJ2-1; D call uncertain. CDR1 and CDR2 from the germline V gene are SGHTA and FQGNSA. The CDR3 loop spans 12 amino acids. Trimming took off 4 bases at V and 9 bases at J, with 10 bases between the two ends. This CDR3 is CASSYPGPEQFF. The CDR3 coding sequence is TGTGCCAGCAGCTACCCGGGCCCTGAGCAGTTCTTC.

J is TRBJ2-7 and V is TRBV6-7; a possible D gene is TRBD2 (6 bases). TRBV6-7 is flagged as an ORF with uncertain function. The CDR3 spans 20 residues. Between the trimmed V and J ends, which lost 0 bases and 0 bases, there was a span of 24 bases. CDR3: CASSYSVGAYQGGASYEQYF. DNA for the CDR3: TGTGCCAGCAGTTACTCGGTCGGGGCGTACCAAGGAGGGGCCTCCTACGAGCAGTACTTC.

The chain combines TRBV9 with TRBJ1-1; D possibly corresponds to TRBD1 (5 bases). This CDR3 region has 13 residues. Germline values: CDR1 SGDLS, CDR2 YYNGEE. Trimming cost V 4 bases and J 10 bases, with 17 bases left between them. The CDR3 loop is CASSPGGVRRAFF. Written as DNA, the CDR3 is TGTGCCAGCAGCCCAGGAGGGGTGCGGAGAGCTTTCTTT. The full variable domain, in which reference TRBV9 and TRBJ1-1 provide the parts outside the CDR3, is DSGVTQTPKHLITATGQRVTLRCSPRSGDLSVYWYQQSLDQGLQFLIQYYNGEERAKGNILERFSAQQFPDLHSELNLSSLELGDSALYFCASSPGGVRRAFFGQGTRLTVV.